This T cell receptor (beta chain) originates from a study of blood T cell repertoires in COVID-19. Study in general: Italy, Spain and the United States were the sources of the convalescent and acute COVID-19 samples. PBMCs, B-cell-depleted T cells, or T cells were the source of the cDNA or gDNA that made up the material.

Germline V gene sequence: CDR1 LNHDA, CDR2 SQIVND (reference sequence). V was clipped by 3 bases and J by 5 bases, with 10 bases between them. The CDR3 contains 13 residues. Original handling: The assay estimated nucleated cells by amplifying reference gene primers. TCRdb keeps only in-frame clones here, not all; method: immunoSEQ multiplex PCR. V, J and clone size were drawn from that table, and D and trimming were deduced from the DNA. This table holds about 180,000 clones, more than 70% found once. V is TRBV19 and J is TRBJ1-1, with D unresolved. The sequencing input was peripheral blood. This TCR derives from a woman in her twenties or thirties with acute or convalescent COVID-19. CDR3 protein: CASSIQVSTEAFF. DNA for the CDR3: TGTGCCAGTAGTATCCAGGTGTCGACTGAAGCTTTCTTT.